One T cell receptor beta chain is described in this entry. The source of the sample is a study of OX40 agonist ivuxolimab in advanced cancers. The protocol was immunoSEQ multiplex PCR, while the TCRdb copy is restricted to in-frame clones and leaves out a portion. The data contain just over 70,000 clones, roughly 84% of them singletons. This CDR3 spans 11 amino acids. Trimming removed 2 bases at V and 6 bases at J, with 8 bases between. The V gene's germline CDR1 is GTSNPN and CDR2 SVGIG (reference sequence). V is TRBV30 and J is TRBJ2-7; tentatively, D is TRBD1 (6 bases). The receptor was derived from an adult with an advanced solid tumor such as melanoma, head and neck, liver or kidney cancer. The input for sequencing was CD4+ or CD8+ T cells sorted from blood, taken in a trial of the OX40 agonist ivuxolimab. In DNA form, the CDR3 reads TGTGCCTGGAGTAACAGGGCCGAGCAGTACTTC. The encoded protein is CAWSNRAEQYF.